The TCR beta chain under discussion was sequenced for a study of blood T cell repertoires in COVID-19. Overall study context: The samples span acute and convalescent COVID-19 from the United States, Italy and Spain. PBMCs, B-cell-depleted T cells, or T cells provided the cDNA or gDNA that made up the material.

Authors' analysis steps: Reference gene primer amplification gave nucleated cell count estimates. Sequencing used immunoSEQ multiplex PCR; TCRdb keeps in-frame clones, though not all of them. V and J calls and clone size are copied from that table; D and trimming were computed from the DNA. This sample has 210,000 or so clones, with roughly nine tenths found just once. The germline V gene encodes CDR1 SGHRS and CDR2 YFSETQ. Trimming left V 4 bases short and J 1 base short, with 8 bases between. CDR3 length: 14 residues. The chain is built from TRBV5-1 and TRBJ2-2; D not certain. This TCR was recovered from a man under 40 with acute or convalescent COVID-19. Input material: peripheral blood. The CDR3 sequence is CASSPTGNTGELFF. DNA for the CDR3: TGCGCCAGCAGCCCCACGGGGAACACCGGGGAGCTGTTTTTT.